This T cell receptor (beta chain) comes out of a study of vaccination effects on CD4 cells after COVID-19. Study at large: Post-vaccine sampling occurred a median 72 days after the second dose.

Repertoires were generated with immunoSEQ multiplex PCR, while TCRdb's copy carries only in-frame clones and drops some. The sample includes 75,000 to 100,000 clones, over 70% of them seen just once. On this clone itself: Antigen: not known.

Peptide-pool stimulation followed by sequencing identified expanded antigen-specific CD4+ clonotypes in the ViraFEST assay. CD4+ T cells were isolated after less than 12 days of culture. BNT162b2 vaccine or mRNA-1273 vaccine was given to participants in two doses. People in the vaccine group had not been infected with SARS-CoV-2 before, and their nucleocapsid antibodies were negative. PBMC were cultured at approximately 2 million per well with about 9 IU/ml IL-2 and 7.5 to 10 ug/ml peptides. The CDR3 has 15 amino acids. Trimming pared 1 base from V and 1 base from J, leaving 10 bases between. Germline V lookup: CDR1 SGHTA, CDR2 FQGTGA.

The sequence was collected from a human donor who received a COVID-19 vaccine. This chain uses TRBV7-3 with TRBJ1-1; a possible D gene is TRBD1 (5 bases). The sample consisted of CD4+ T cells from PBMCs cultured with HCoV-OC43 spike peptides, taken after COVID-19 vaccination. Subset described: HCoV-OC43 spike overlapping peptide pool stimulation. DNA of the CDR3: TGTGCCAGCAGCTTAAGGGGCTCAGGGAACACTGAAGCTTTCTTT. Translation gives CASSLRGSGNTEAFF. Using reference TRBV7-3 and TRBJ1-1 for the parts outside the CDR3, the full variable domain is GAGVSQTPSNKVTEKGKYVELRCDPISGHTALYWYRQSLGQGPEFLIYFQGTGAADDSGLPNDRFFAVRPEGSVSTLKIQRTERGDSAVYLCASSLRGSGNTEAFFGQGTRLTVV.